The present T cell receptor beta chain was sequenced within a study of T cells expressing NK-cell markers. Concerning this clonotype: What it binds is not known.

Study-level findings and limits: HCMV specificity was not established for the expanded NKG2C+ T cell clones.

TCRdb re-analyzed the 5' RACE reads; it lists each CDR3 protein once, without DNA. The repertoire table contains around 380,000 distinct CDR3 sequences. From germline, CDR1 is LGHDT and CDR2 YNNKEL (reference sequence). CDR3 size: 16 residues. Sequenced material: blood T cells: a sorted CD56 or NKG2C T cell subset, CD4+ or CD8+ T cells, or bulk PBMC T cells (not recorded which). The receptor was derived from a woman aged 45-65 years in good health. The chain links TRBV3-1 to TRBJ2-5; checking the TCRdb D call of TRBD2 is not possible without DNA. Here the CDR3 reads CASSQVDGSYQETQYF.